This entry features one TCR beta chain sequence. Germline V gives CDR1 KGHSH, CDR2 LQKENI. This CDR3 has 15 residues. Losses at the gene ends were 1 base for V and 8 bases for J; bases not matched to a gene: 8. In the original analysis: Counts of nucleated cells, estimated from reference gene primer amplification, were obtained. Clones were read by immunoSEQ multiplex PCR, and TCRdb kept only the in-frame ones, dropping some. That table supplies the V and J calls and clone size; D and trimming were determined from the DNA. The table includes roughly 73,000 clones, 80% to 90% detected once. The sample comes from a study of blood T cell repertoires in COVID-19. Study-wide context: From the United States, Italy and Spain came samples of acute and convalescent COVID-19. Nucleic acid was either cDNA or gDNA, and it came from T cells, B-cell-depleted T cells, or PBMCs.

This chain joins TRBV18 and TRBJ1-2, with 9 nucleotides matching TRBD1. The clonotype was recovered from a woman aged 80 or older with active or convalescent COVID-19. The sequencing sample was made of peripheral blood. CDR3 amino acids: CASSPRGTGLGGYTF. The CDR3 nucleotides are TGTGCCAGCTCACCACGGGGGACAGGGTTGGGCGGCTACACCTTC. The variable domain in full, completed from reference TRBV18 and TRBJ1-2, reads NAGVMQNPRHLVRRRGQEARLRCSPMKGHSHVYWYRQLPEEGLKFMVYLQKENIIDESGMPKERFSAEFPKEGPSILRIQQVVRGDSAAYFCASSPRGTGLGGYTFGSGTRLTVV.